Sequencing of this T cell receptor beta chain was carried out in a study of early T cells in non-severe SARS-CoV-2 infection. Across the whole study: Sequencing targeted bulk RNA from unsorted whole blood, leaving chains unpaired. Study-level points and caveats: Sequences matched to VDJdb favored anti-spike CD8 responses, while private and CD4 specificities were missed.

On this clonotype: The target antigen is unknown.

Per the germline V gene, CDR1 is LNHNV and CDR2 is YYDKDF (reference sequence). Deletions cut 2 bases from V and 3 bases from J, with 11 bases between. The CDR3 sequence is 15 residues long. Each cDNA molecule carried a unique molecular identifier. TCRdb independently ran MiXCR on the 5' RACE reads; one entry per CDR3 protein. The sample lists almost 30,000 distinct CDR3 sequences, about 4.8% occurring once. The chain has TRBV15 and TRBJ2-4; D is unresolved. The sequence came from an adult who was a healthcare worker with PCR-confirmed SARS-CoV-2 infection or an uninfected control (not recorded which). Sequenced material: whole blood. This chain's CDR3 is CATSRPSLGKNIQYF. The CDR3 nucleotides are TGTGCCACCAGCAGACCTTCACTTGGCAAAAACATTCAGTACTTC. Supplemented by reference TRBV15 and TRBJ2-4, the full variable domain reads DAMVIQNPRYQVTQFGKPVTLSCSQTLNHNVMYWYQQKSSQAPKLLFHYYDKDFNNEADTPDNFQSRRPNTSFCFLDIRSPGLGDTAMYLCATSRPSLGKNIQYFGAGTRLSVL.